This is a list of T cell receptor beta chains from one sample in a study of T cell responses to AZD1222 COVID-19 vaccine. The data were produced by immunoSEQ multiplex PCR, yet TCRdb's version contains in-frame clones alone and is incomplete. The sample has about 180,000 clones; over 90% are singletons. This sample comprised peripheral blood, obtained 28 days after the second AZD1222 dose. These receptors all stem from an adult who received the AZD1222 COVID-19 vaccine. The CDR3 runs from the conserved cysteine through the conserved F or W. A D gene is named only where the DNA matches it firmly. Some rows have no size entry. The others give once, few or many, or a class for an expanded clone.

j_call	clone_size	v_call	d_call	cdr3_aa	cdr3_nt
TRBJ1-5	.	TRBV12-3/TRBV12-4	.	CASSLSIGQPQHF	TGTGCCAGCAGTTTAAGTATAGGCCAGCCCCAGCATTTT
TRBJ1-1	few	TRBV6-5	TRBD1	CASSYSGGAEAFF	TGTGCCAGCAGTTATTCAGGGGGGGCTGAAGCTTTCTTT
TRBJ2-5	.	TRBV7-9	.	CASSFVAEETQYF	TGTGCCAGCAGCTTCGTAGCTGAAGAGACCCAGTACTTC
TRBJ2-7	.	TRBV28	.	CASSPGGGIPYEQYF	TGTGCCAGCAGTCCGGGTGGAGGTATACCCTACGAGCAGTACTTC
TRBJ1-5	.	TRBV9	.	CASSVGQNSNQPQHF	TGTGCCAGCAGCGTAGGGCAGAATAGCAATCAGCCCCAGCATTTT
TRBJ2-2	.	TRBV3-1/TRBV3-2	.	CASEEWNTGELFF	TGTGCCAGCGAAGAGTGGAACACCGGGGAGCTGTTTTTT
TRBJ1-5	.	TRBV6-2/TRBV6-3	.	CASSDRNSNQPQHF	TGTGCCAGCAGTGACAGGAATAGCAATCAGCCCCAGCATTTT
TRBJ2-7	.	TRBV11-2	.	CASSPAPLVASYEQYF	TGTGCCAGCAGCCCGGCCCCCCTAGTTGCCTCTTACGAGCAGTACTTC
TRBJ1-2	.	TRBV4-3	.	CASSQADPGTSNYGYTF	TGCGCCAGCAGCCAAGCCGACCCCGGGACCTCTAACTATGGCTACACCTTC
TRBJ2-1	.	TRBV28	TRBD1	CASSSLGTVSYNEQFF	TGTGCCAGCAGCTCCCTCGGGACAGTCTCCTACAATGAGCAGTTCTTC
TRBJ2-3	.	TRBV7-2	TRBD2	CASSPRAGTSTDTQYF	TGTGCCAGCAGCCCAAGAGCGGGGACTAGCACAGATACGCAGTATTTT
TRBJ1-4	once	TRBV21-1	.	CASTNPGQTLSTNEKLFF	TGTGCCAGCACCAACCCGGGACAAACCTTATCAACTAATGAAAAACTGTTTTTT
TRBJ2-6	.	TRBV4-2	.	CASSQEAGTGANVLTF	TGTGCCAGCAGCCAAGAAGCCGGAACTGGGGCCAACGTCCTGACTTTC
TRBJ2-7	few	TRBV10-3	.	CAISDSSYEQYF	TGTGCCATCAGTGACAGCTCCTACGAGCAGTACTTC
TRBJ1-1	.	TRBV12-3/TRBV12-4	TRBD1	CASSLSQGGAFF	TGTGCCAGCAGTTTATCCCAGGGGGGAGCTTTCTTT
TRBJ2-4	.	TRBV7-2	TRBD2	CASSSLAGLANIQYF	TGTGCCAGCAGCTCTCTCGCGGGACTAGCAAACATTCAGTACTTC
TRBJ1-1	.	TRBV11-3	TRBD1	CASSLGQGTEAFF	TGTGCCAGCAGCTTAGGACAGGGCACTGAAGCTTTCTTT
TRBJ1-5	.	TRBV19	.	CASSLSRGASNQPQHF	TGTGCCAGTAGTCTCAGCAGGGGTGCGAGCAATCAGCCCCAGCATTTT
TRBJ2-2	once	TRBV11-3	TRBD2	CASSLYSGGRGELFF	TGTGCCAGCAGCCTATATAGCGGGGGGCGCGGGGAGCTGTTTTTT
TRBJ1-5	.	TRBV7-2	.	CASSFGVQGQPQHF	TGTGCCAGCAGTTTTGGGGTACAGGGTCAGCCCCAGCATTTT
TRBJ2-1	.	TRBV7-2	.	CASSSPRGAHSYNEQFF	TGTGCCAGCAGCTCCCCTCGTGGGGCCCACTCCTACAATGAGCAGTTCTTC
TRBJ2-2	.	TRBV3-1/TRBV3-2	TRBD2	CASSPRLQTSGGAGELFF	TGTGCCAGCAGCCCCCGCCTCCAGACTAGCGGGGGGGCCGGGGAGCTGTTTTTT
TRBJ1-1	.	TRBV6-2/TRBV6-3	.	CASSPHQGNTEAFF	TGTGCCAGCAGTCCACATCAGGGGAACACTGAAGCTTTCTTT
TRBJ1-2	.	TRBV28	.	CASSSTDNYGYTF	TGTGCCAGCAGTTCAACGGATAACTATGGCTACACCTTC
TRBJ2-2	.	TRBV29-1	TRBD1	CSVNRDSNTGELFF	TGCAGCGTGAACCGGGACAGCAACACCGGGGAGCTGTTTTTT
TRBJ2-1	.	TRBV24-1	TRBD2	CATSGPSGGGDEQFF	TGTGCCACCAGTGGCCCTAGCGGGGGCGGGGATGAGCAGTTCTTC
TRBJ2-1	.	TRBV7-3	TRBD2	CASTRGGPSGDNEQFF	TGTGCCAGCACCCGCGGCGGGCCTAGCGGGGACAATGAGCAGTTCTTC
TRBJ1-2	.	TRBV5-1	.	CASSQDSNYGYTF	TGCGCCAGCAGCCAAGACAGTAACTATGGCTACACCTTC
TRBJ2-2	once	TRBV7-3	TRBD2	CASSPGGLAGFQTGELFF	TGTGCCAGCAGCCCGGGCGGACTAGCGGGATTTCAGACCGGGGAGCTGTTTTTT
TRBJ2-3	.	TRBV10-3	.	CAIGGSVTDTQYF	TGTGCCATCGGGGGCTCCGTCACAGATACGCAGTATTTT
TRBJ2-2	.	TRBV27	TRBD1	CASGLQGASNTGELFF	TGTGCCAGCGGATTACAGGGGGCCTCGAACACCGGGGAGCTGTTTTTT
TRBJ1-2	.	TRBV10-3	.	CAVGAQGFGYTF	TGTGCCGTAGGAGCGCAGGGTTTTGGCTACACCTTC
TRBJ2-1	.	TRBV24-1	.	CATSDWTASSYNEQFF	TGTGCCACCAGTGATTGGACGGCAAGCTCCTACAATGAGCAGTTCTTC